The 29 T cell receptor beta chains reported below all come from one sample, sequenced in a study of T-cell memory formation after mild COVID-19. TCRdb called the 5' RACE reads again in MiXCR, with one record for every CDR3 protein. The profile shows some 290,000 distinct CDR3 sequences, around 15% of them singletons. The sample consisted of PBMCs or a T cell subset sorted from them (not recorded which). Source of these receptors: a man aged 18 to 35 who had mild COVID-19 (a few samples of this study predate the infection). Cell type and time point are not known.

The chain joins TRBV5-1 to TRBJ2-1; D is possibly TRBD2 (6 bases). V was trimmed by 1 base and J by 6 bases, leaving 20 bases between them. CDR3 length equals 17 residues. In germline, CDR1 is SGHRS, CDR2 YFSETQ. The CDR3 reads CASSLLSLRGGGNEQFF. The CDR3 DNA reads as TGCGCCAGCAGCTTGCTTTCCCTCCGGGGAGGAGGCAATGAGCAGTTCTTC.

The chain uses TRBV27 and TRBJ1-2; 7 bases match TRBD1. Germline V lookup: CDR1 MNHEY, CDR2 SMNVEV (reference sequence). The J segment lost 8 bases and the V segment lost 4 bases, leaving 10 bases of the junction unmatched. CDR3 length equals 14 residues. The CDR3 loop reads CASSYSDRWSGYTF. CDR3 in DNA: TGTGCCAGCAGTTACTCGGACAGGTGGAGCGGCTACACCTTC.

This chain joins TRBV4-1 and TRBJ2-1; tentative D call: TRBD2 (5 bases). V was pared by 7 bases and J by 5 bases, with 12 bases between. The CDR3 contains 13 residues. The V gene's germline CDR1 is MGHRA and CDR2 YSYEKL. The chain's CDR3 is CASTGVLHNEQFF. Written as DNA, the CDR3 is TGCGCCAGCACCGGGGTGTTGCACAATGAGCAGTTCTTC.

The chain carries TRBV7-2 and TRBJ1-5; D remains ambiguous. Germline CDR1 SGHTA, CDR2 FQGNSA. Trimming cost V 3 bases and J 2 bases, with 11 bases left between them. The CDR3 extends over 15 amino acids. CDR3 in amino acids: CASSFAGNGNQPQHF. The CDR3 bases are TGTGCCAGCAGCTTTGCGGGGAACGGCAATCAGCCCCAGCATTTT.

In this sample, this clonotype turned up a few times. V and J are TRBV6-2 or TRBV6-3 and TRBJ2-3; D might be TRBD1 (5 bases). The CDR3 loop spans 14 amino acids. The germline CDR1 and CDR2 sequences are MNHEY and SVGEGT. V lost 7 bases and J lost 4, with 15 bases in between. CDR3 DNA: TGTGCCAGCAAACTCGGCAGGGTCGCAGATACGCAGTATTTT. Encoded protein: CASKLGRVADTQYF.

The chain recombines TRBV4-1 with TRBJ1-1, with D possibly matching TRBD1 (6 bases). Germline CDR1 MGHRA, CDR2 YSYEKL. Deletions cut 6 bases from V and 6 bases from J, with 20 bases between. The CDR3 runs 15 residues. The CDR3 reads CASREHGTIGAEAFF. CDR3 DNA sequence: TGCGCCAGCAGAGAGCACGGGACAATCGGAGCTGAAGCTTTCTTT.

This clonotype was counted between two and nine times. The rearrangement uses TRBV20-1 and TRBJ2-2; 7 nucleotides line up with TRBD1. Trimming at V came to 1 base and at J to 2 bases, leaving 7 bases not matched to a gene. The CDR3 totals 16 residues. Germline CDR1 and CDR2: DFQATT and SNEGSKA (reference sequence). Here the CDR3 DNA reads TGCAGTGCTAGAGCGAGTCGACAGGGCAACACCGGGGAGCTGTTTTTT. Protein sequence: CSARASRQGNTGELFF.

V usage is TRBV10-3 and J usage is TRBJ2-5; weak D call: TRBD2 (6 bases). The CDR3 has 19 amino acids. The V gene lost 3 bases and the J gene lost 9 bases, with 32 bases spanning the gap. Per germline, CDR1 ENHRY and CDR2 SYGVKD. The CDR3 region has the DNA TGTGCCATCAGTGACTTAACTAGCAGGAAGGACGCAAGAGATGTGGCCCAGTACTTC. This codes for CAISDLTSRKDARDVAQYF.

The chain has TRBV12-3 or TRBV12-4 and TRBJ1-1; no firm D call. V was pared by 6 bases and J by 5 bases, with 10 bases between. The CDR3 totals 12 residues. CDR3 sequence: CASRLEGTEAFF. The CDR3, as DNA: TGTGCCAGCAGATTGGAGGGAACTGAAGCTTTCTTT.

This clonotype appeared a few times. DNA for the CDR3: TGTGCCAGTGGGGGTCCGGGGTGGGAGACCCAGTACTTC. It encodes CASGGPGWETQYF. The chain carries TRBV12-3 or TRBV12-4 and TRBJ2-5; D assignment may be TRBD1 or TRBD2 (5 bases each). V was trimmed by 9 bases and J by 5 bases, leaving 16 bases between them. CDR3 length: 13 residues.

This clonotype was observed a few times. The genes are TRBV12-3 or TRBV12-4 and TRBJ2-2; 7 bases are a match to TRBD2. There are 16 residues in the CDR3. The junction had 13 bases not matched to a gene; V was cut back by 7 bases and J by 5 bases. The CDR3 DNA follows: TGTGCCAGCACCGGGACTACCAAATTGCGGACCGGGGAGCTGTTTTTT. This translates into CASTGTTKLRTGELFF.

This clonotype was seen a handful of times. The J gene is TRBJ2-7, the V gene TRBV4-1; 10 bases agree with TRBD2. Germline trimming cut 0 bases from V and 3 bases from J; bases unmatched to any gene: 5. The germline gives CDR1 MGHRA, CDR2 YSYEKL. CDR3 length: 16 residues. CDR3 region: CASSQDASGGSYEQYF. The CDR3 region has the DNA TGCGCCAGCAGCCAAGATGCTAGCGGGGGCAGCTACGAGCAGTACTTC.

This clonotype was recorded a few times. The rearrangement joins TRBV5-1 to TRBJ2-7; possible D gene TRBD1, 6 bases. Trimming stripped 2 bases from V and 2 bases from J, with 11 bases between. CDR1 is SGHRS and CDR2 is YFSETQ in the germline V gene. The length of the CDR3 is 14 residues. Here the CDR3 DNA reads TGCGCCAGCAGCTTAACGGGACACCCCTACGAGCAGTACTTC. Protein product: CASSLTGHPYEQYF. Together with reference TRBV5-1 and TRBJ2-7, the CDR3 gives the full variable domain: KAGVTQTPRYLIKTRGQQVTLSCSPISGHRSVSWYQQTPGQGLQFLFEYFSETQRNKGNFPGRFSGRQFSNSRSEMNVSTLELGDSALYLCASSLTGHPYEQYFGPGTRLTVT.

The V gene is TRBV20-1, the J gene TRBJ2-5; 11 positions match TRBD2. Losses at the gene ends were 6 bases for V and 1 base for J; bases not matched to a gene: 7. Germline lookup yields CDR1 DFQATT and CDR2 SNEGSKA (reference sequence). This CDR3 is built from 15 residues. This chain's CDR3 is CSAVLAGGSQETQYF. For the CDR3, the DNA is TGCAGTGCGGTGCTAGCGGGGGGCTCCCAAGAGACCCAGTACTTC.

V and J are TRBV29-1 and TRBJ2-4, with D hard to call. CDR3 length: 16 amino acids. The V gene's germline CDR1 is SQVTM and CDR2 ANQGSEA. The ends were cut back, 0 bases at V and 1 base at J, with 13 bases in the middle. The DNA for the CDR3 is TGCAGCGTTGAAGATTGGGTCGGACCCGCCAAAAACATTCAGTACTTC. It translates to CSVEDWVGPAKNIQYF.

J is TRBJ2-7 and V is TRBV5-5; no reliable D call. V was trimmed by 1 base and J by 0 bases, leaving 8 bases between them. The CDR3 runs 14 residues. The V gene's germline CDR1 is SGHKS and CDR2 YYEKEE (reference sequence). Written as DNA, the CDR3 is TGTGCCAGCAGCTTGCGCGTAAGCTCCTACGAGCAGTACGTC. The encoded protein is CASSLRVSSYEQYV.

This clonotype was seen only a few times. The chain recombines TRBV5-6 with TRBJ2-6, with D unresolved. Between the trimmed V and J ends, which lost 7 bases and 0 bases, there was a span of 8 bases. Per the germline V gene, CDR1 is SGHDT and CDR2 is YYEEEE. There are 14 residues in the CDR3. This CDR3 is CASRRASGANVLTF. In nucleotides, the CDR3 is TGTGCCAGCCGTCGTGCCTCTGGGGCCAACGTCCTGACTTTC.

The chain carries TRBV5-6 and TRBJ1-1; D is ambiguous. The germline V gene encodes CDR1 SGHDT and CDR2 YYEEEE. V was clipped by 1 base and J by 4 bases, with 8 bases between them. CDR3 length: 13 residues. The CDR3 protein is CASSLKGGTEAFF. The CDR3 DNA reads TGTGCCAGCAGCTTGAAGGGCGGCACTGAAGCTTTCTTT. The full variable domain, in which reference TRBV5-6 and TRBJ1-1 provide the parts outside the CDR3, is DAGVTQSPTHLIKTRGQQVTLRCSPKSGHDTVSWYQQALGQGPQFIFQYYEEEERQRGNFPDRFSGHQFPNYSSELNVNALLLGDSALYLCASSLKGGTEAFFGQGTRLTVV.

The chain carries TRBV7-2 and TRBJ1-2; D is possibly TRBD1 (5 bases). Trimming shortened V by 2 bases and J by 2 bases, and 12 bases separated the two germline ends. Germline loops: CDR1 SGHTA, CDR2 FQGNSA. The CDR3 runs 15 residues. The CDR3 nucleotides read TGTGCCAGCAGCTTAAATGGCAGGGCGAACTATGGCTACACCTTC. It is translated as CASSLNGRANYGYTF.

The rearrangement links TRBV11-2 to TRBJ2-3; 10 bases match TRBD2. V was pared by 0 bases and J by 5 bases, with 14 bases of the junction left unmatched. The length of the CDR3 is 19 residues. Germline values: CDR1 SGHAT, CDR2 FQNNGV. The CDR3 DNA sequence: TGTGCCAGCAGCTTAGAATCGGAAACTAGCGGGGACCAGCAAGATACGCAGTATTTT. Protein sequence: CASSLESETSGDQQDTQYF.

The V gene is TRBV5-6, the J gene TRBJ1-1, with TRBD1 matching over 7 bases. The ends lost 6 bases at V and 6 bases at J; junction bases unmatched: 5. The CDR3 consists of 12 residues. The germline gives CDR1 SGHDT, CDR2 YYEEEE. The CDR3, as DNA: TGTGCCAGCACTAGGGGGCTTTCTGAAGCTTTCTTT. Amino acid sequence: CASTRGLSEAFF.

This CDR3 is CASSKDEAETQYF. The CDR3 DNA follows: TGTGCCAGCAGCAAAGATGAGGCTGAGACCCAGTACTTC. J is TRBJ2-5 and V is TRBV21-1. TRBV21-1 is a pseudogene. CDR3 size: 13 residues.

The V gene is TRBV27, the J gene TRBJ2-7; the match to TRBD2 covers 7 bases. Germline V gene lookup returns CDR1 MNHEY and CDR2 SMNVEV (reference sequence). With V trimmed by 7 bases and J by 5 bases, 8 bases remained unmatched. This CDR3 is built from 13 residues. The CDR3 nucleotides are TGTGCCAGCAAGCGGTTAGGGAGGGACGAGCAGTACTTC. Amino acids: CASKRLGRDEQYF.

The chain couples TRBV2 to TRBJ2-2; D uncertain. V dropped 4 bases and J dropped 3 bases, with 9 bases sitting between them. The germline V gene has CDR1 SNHLY and CDR2 FYNNEI. This CDR3 region has 14 residues. For the CDR3, the DNA is TGTGCCAGCAGTGCGAACGGGCACACCGGGGAGCTGTTTTTT. It translates to CASSANGHTGELFF.

This clonotype was counted a few times. The V call is TRBV20-1, the J call TRBJ2-2; D gene unclear. The CDR3 runs to 15 residues. Germline values: CDR1 DFQATT, CDR2 SNEGSKA (reference sequence). Trimming removed 0 bases from V and 1 base from J, with 9 bases in between. The CDR3 DNA reads TGCAGTGCTAGAGAGGCGACCCAGAACACCGGGGAGCTGTTTTTT. Protein sequence: CSAREATQNTGELFF.

This clonotype has only a few counts. The CDR3: CAAWGGGNQPQHF. CDR3 DNA sequence: TGTGCCGCCTGGGGAGGGGGCAATCAGCCCCAGCATTTT. The chain couples TRBV6-1 to TRBJ1-5, with a weak D call TRBD1 (5 bases). V gave up 11 bases and J gave up 2 bases, with 13 bases separating them. CDR1 is MNHNS and CDR2 is SASEGT in the germline V gene. The CDR3 spans 13 residues.

The chain uses TRBV29-1 and TRBJ1-2; TRBD1 might be the D (5 bases). The CDR3 extends over 10 amino acids. CDR1 is SQVTM, CDR2 ANQGSEA, per germline. Trimming left V 5 bases short and J 8 bases short, with 9 bases between. The CDR3 loop reads CSVLQDGYTF. CDR3 nucleotide sequence: TGCAGCGTTTTACAGGACGGCTACACCTTC.

The rearrangement uses TRBV7-9 and TRBJ2-1; the match to TRBD2 covers 12 bases. V trimming: 7 bases; J trimming: 1 base; junction bases outside the gene matches: 2. Germline CDR1 is SEHNR and CDR2 is FQNEAQ (reference sequence). CDR3 length: 15 residues. Here the CDR3 DNA reads TGTGCCAGCACAACTAGCGGGGGGTCCTACAATGAGCAGTTCTTC. Encoded protein: CASTTSGGSYNEQFF.

The chain combines TRBV11-2 with TRBJ2-7; D unclear. Germline loops: CDR1 SGHAT, CDR2 FQNNGV. CDR3 length: 14 residues. V dropped 4 bases and J dropped 2 bases, with 12 bases sitting between them. CDR3 amino acids: CASSSGLGAYEQYV. The CDR3 DNA follows: TGTGCCAGCAGCTCCGGATTAGGAGCCTACGAGCAGTACGTC.